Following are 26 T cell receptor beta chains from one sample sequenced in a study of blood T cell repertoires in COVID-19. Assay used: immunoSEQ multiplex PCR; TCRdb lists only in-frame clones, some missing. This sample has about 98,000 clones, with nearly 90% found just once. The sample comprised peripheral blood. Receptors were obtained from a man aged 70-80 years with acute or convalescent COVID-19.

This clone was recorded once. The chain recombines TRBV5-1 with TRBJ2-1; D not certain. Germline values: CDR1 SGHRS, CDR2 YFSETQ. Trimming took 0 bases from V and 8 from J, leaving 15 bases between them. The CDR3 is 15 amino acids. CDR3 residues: CASSLASEASYEQFF. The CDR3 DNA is TGCGCCAGCAGCTTGGCGAGCGAAGCATCCTATGAGCAGTTCTTC.

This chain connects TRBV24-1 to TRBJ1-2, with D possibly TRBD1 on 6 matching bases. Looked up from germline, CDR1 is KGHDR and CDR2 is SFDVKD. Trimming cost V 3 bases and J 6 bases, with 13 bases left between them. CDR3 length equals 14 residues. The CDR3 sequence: CATSDPTGFDGYTF. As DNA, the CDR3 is TGTGCCACCAGTGATCCCACAGGGTTCGATGGCTACACCTTC.

CDR3 coding DNA: TGTGCCAGCAGTTTAGGTTTCGGGTCATTCGGGGGCTACACCTTC. Its protein is CASSLGFGSFGGYTF. This chain connects TRBV27 to TRBJ1-2; D remains ambiguous. The CDR3 contains 15 residues. CDR1 is MNHEY and CDR2 is SMNVEV in the germline V gene (reference sequence). V was cut by 2 bases and J by 8 bases, with 18 bases left in between.

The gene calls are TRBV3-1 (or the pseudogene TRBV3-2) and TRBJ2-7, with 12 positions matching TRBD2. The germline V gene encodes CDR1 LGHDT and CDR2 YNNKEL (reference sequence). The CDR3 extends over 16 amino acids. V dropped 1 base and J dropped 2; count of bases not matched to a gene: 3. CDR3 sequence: CASSQGASGGAYEQYF. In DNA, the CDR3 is TGTGCCAGCAGCCAAGGGGCTAGCGGGGGGGCCTACGAGCAGTACTTC.

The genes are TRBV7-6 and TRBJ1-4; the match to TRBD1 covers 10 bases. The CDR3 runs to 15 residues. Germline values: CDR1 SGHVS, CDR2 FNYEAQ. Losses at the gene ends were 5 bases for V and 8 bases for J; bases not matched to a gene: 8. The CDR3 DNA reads TGTGCCAGCAGCCCAGAAGGGACAGGGGACGAAAAACTGTTTTTT. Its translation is CASSPEGTGDEKLFF.

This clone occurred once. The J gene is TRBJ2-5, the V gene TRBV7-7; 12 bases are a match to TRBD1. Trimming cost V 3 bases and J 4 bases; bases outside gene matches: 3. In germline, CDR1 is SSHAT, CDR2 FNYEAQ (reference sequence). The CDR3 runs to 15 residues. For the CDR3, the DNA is TGTGCCAGCAGCTTTGGGACAGGGGGCGCAGAGACCCAGTACTTC. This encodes CASSFGTGGAETQYF.

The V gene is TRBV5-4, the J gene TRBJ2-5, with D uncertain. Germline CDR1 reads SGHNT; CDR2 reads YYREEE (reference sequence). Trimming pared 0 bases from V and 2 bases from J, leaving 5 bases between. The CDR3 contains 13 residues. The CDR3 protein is CASSLVSQETQYF. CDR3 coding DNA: TGTGCCAGCAGCTTGGTTTCACAAGAGACCCAGTACTTC.

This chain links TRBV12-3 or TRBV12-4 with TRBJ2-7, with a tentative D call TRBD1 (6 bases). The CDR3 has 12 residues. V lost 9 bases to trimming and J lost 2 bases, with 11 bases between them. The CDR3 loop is CASCRGTYEQYF. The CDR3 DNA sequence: TGTGCCAGTTGCAGGGGAACCTACGAGCAGTACTTC.

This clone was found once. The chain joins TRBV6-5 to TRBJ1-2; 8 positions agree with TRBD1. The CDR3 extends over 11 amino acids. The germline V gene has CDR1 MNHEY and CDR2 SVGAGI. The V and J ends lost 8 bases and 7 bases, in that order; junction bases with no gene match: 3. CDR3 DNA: TGTGCCAGCGGGGACAGGATTGGCTACACCTTC. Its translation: CASGDRIGYTF.

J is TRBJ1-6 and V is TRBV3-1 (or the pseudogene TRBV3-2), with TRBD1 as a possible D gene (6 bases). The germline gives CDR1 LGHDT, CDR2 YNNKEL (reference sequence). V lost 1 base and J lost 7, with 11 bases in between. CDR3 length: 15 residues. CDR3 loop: CASSQVGGENSPLHF. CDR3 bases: TGTGCCAGCAGCCAAGTAGGGGGGGAAAATTCACCCCTCCACTTT.

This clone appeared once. The CDR3 is CASSTRDRVNGYTF. CDR3 bases: TGTGCCAGTAGTACCCGCGACAGGGTCAATGGCTACACCTTC. This chain joins TRBV19 and TRBJ1-2; 7 bases agree with TRBD1. This CDR3 spans 14 amino acids. Germline V gene sequence: CDR1 LNHDA, CDR2 SQIVND (reference sequence). The J segment lost 6 bases and the V segment lost 4 bases, leaving 8 bases of the junction unmatched.

For the CDR3, the DNA is TGTGCCAGCAGTTACACCGCGGGCGAGGGTGGCTACACCTTC. Its protein is CASSYTAGEGGYTF. This chain uses TRBV6-5 with TRBJ1-2; D is uncertain. Trimming shortened V by 2 bases and J by 7 bases, and 14 bases separated the two germline ends. Germline V lookup: CDR1 MNHEY, CDR2 SVGAGI. The length of the CDR3 is 14 residues.

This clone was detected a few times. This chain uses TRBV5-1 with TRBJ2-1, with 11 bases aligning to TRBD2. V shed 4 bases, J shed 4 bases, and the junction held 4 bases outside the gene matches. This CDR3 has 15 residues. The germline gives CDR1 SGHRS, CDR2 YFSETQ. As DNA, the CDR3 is TGCGCCAGCAGCACGACTAGCGGGGAGTACAATGAGCAGTTCTTC. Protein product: CASSTTSGEYNEQFF.

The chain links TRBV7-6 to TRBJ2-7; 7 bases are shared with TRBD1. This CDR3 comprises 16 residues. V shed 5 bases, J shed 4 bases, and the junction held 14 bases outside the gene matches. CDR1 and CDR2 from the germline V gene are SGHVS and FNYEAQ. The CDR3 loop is CASSPGTGTAFYEQYF. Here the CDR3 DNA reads TGTGCCAGCAGCCCAGGGACCGGGACAGCCTTTTACGAGCAGTACTTC.

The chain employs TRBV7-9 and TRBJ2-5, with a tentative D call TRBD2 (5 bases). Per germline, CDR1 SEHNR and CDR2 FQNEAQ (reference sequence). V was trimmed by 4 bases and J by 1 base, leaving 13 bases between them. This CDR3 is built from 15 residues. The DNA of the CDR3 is TGTGCCAGCAGCTGGCTACCCGGGATCCAAGAGACCCAGTACTTC. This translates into CASSWLPGIQETQYF.

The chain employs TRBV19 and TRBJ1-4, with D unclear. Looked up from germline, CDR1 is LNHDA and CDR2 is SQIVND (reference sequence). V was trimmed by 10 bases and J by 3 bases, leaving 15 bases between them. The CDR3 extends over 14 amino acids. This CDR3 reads CATHSRIANEKLFF. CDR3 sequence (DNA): TGTGCCACCCATAGCCGGATAGCTAATGAAAAACTGTTTTTT.

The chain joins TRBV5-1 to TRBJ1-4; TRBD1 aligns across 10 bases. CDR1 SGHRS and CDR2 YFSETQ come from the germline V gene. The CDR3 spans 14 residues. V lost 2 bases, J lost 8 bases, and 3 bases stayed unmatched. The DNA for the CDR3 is TGCGCCAGCAGCTTACGGACAGGGGGGGAAAAACTGTTTTTT. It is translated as CASSLRTGGEKLFF.

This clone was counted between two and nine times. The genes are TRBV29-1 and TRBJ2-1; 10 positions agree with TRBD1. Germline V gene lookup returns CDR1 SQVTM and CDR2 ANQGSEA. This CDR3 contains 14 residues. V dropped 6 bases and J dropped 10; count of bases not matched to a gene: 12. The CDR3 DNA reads TGCAGCGTCCAACGGGACAGGGGTGAATGGGAGCAGTTCTTC. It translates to CSVQRDRGEWEQFF.

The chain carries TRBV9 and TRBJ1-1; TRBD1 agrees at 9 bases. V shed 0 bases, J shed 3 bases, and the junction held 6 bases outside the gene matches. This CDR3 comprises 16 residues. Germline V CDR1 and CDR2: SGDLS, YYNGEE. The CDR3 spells CASSVVGDRAYTEAFF. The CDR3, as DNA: TGTGCCAGCAGCGTAGTGGGGGACAGGGCCTACACTGAAGCTTTCTTT.

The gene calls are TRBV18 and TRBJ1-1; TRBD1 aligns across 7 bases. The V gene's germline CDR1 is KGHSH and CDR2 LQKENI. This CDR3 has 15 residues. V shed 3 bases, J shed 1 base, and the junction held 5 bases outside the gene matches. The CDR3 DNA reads TGTGCCAGCTCACCTGCGGACAGGCCGAACACTGAAGCTTTCTTT. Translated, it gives CASSPADRPNTEAFF.

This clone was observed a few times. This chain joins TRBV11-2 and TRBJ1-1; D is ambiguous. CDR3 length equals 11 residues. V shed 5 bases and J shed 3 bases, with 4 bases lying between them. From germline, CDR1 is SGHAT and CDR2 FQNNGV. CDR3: CASSLDTEAFF. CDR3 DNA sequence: TGTGCCAGCAGCCTTGACACTGAAGCTTTCTTT.

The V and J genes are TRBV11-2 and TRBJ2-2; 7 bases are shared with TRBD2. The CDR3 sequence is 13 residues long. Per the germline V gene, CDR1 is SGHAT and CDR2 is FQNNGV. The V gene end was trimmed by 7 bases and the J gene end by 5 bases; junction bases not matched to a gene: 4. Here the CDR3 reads CASTRGRTGELFF. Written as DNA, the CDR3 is TGTGCCAGCACCCGCGGGAGAACCGGGGAGCTGTTTTTT.

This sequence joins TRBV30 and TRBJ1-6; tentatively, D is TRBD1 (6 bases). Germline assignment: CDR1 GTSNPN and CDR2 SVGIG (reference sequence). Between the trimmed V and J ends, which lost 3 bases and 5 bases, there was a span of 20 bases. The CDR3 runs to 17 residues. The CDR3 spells CAWRAGARVGNNSPLHF. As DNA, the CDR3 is TGTGCCTGGAGAGCAGGGGCCCGAGTTGGAAATAATTCACCCCTCCACTTT.

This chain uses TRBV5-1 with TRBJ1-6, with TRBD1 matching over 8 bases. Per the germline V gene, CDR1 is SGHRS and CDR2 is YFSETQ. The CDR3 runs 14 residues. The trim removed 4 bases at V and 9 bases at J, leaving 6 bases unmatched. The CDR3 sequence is CASSPGQGASPLHF. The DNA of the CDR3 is TGCGCCAGCAGCCCCGGACAGGGAGCTTCACCCCTCCACTTT.

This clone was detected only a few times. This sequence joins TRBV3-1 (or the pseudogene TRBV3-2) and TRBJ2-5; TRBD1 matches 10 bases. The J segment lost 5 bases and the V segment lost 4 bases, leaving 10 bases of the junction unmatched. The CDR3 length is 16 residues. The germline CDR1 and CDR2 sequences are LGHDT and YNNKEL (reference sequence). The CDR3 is CASSPRQGALGETQYF. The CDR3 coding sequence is TGTGCCAGCAGCCCCCGACAGGGGGCCTTAGGGGAGACCCAGTACTTC.

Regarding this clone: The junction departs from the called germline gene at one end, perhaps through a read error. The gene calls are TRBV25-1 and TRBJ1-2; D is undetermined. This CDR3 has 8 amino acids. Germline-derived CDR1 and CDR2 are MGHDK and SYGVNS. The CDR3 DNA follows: TGTGCCAGGCGCGAGTCCCATTTC. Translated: CARRESHF.